This TCR beta chain stems from a study of T-cell reconstitution after alpha-beta-depleted transplantation in children. Deletions cut 0 bases from V and 3 bases from J, with 12 bases between. The CDR3 spans 15 residues. In germline, CDR1 is MNHEY, CDR2 SVGAGI. This clonotype was counted ten times or more. Construction of the TCRbeta library involved unique molecular identifiers. Each CDR3 protein is one row after TCRdb ran MiXCR on the PCR reads. This sample has around 600,000 distinct CDR3 sequences, with roughly 17% found just once. Sample: PBMCs from the stem cell graft donor, taken from the stem cell graft. The sequence was obtained from a human donor who donated a stem cell graft to a child with acute myeloid leukemia. The chain combines TRBV6-5 with TRBJ2-7; D is perhaps TRBD2 (6 bases). The CDR3 bases are TGTGCCAGCAGTTACTCGGGCCTGGGGGGCTACGAGCAGTACTTC. Translating it yields CASSYSGLGGYEQYF.